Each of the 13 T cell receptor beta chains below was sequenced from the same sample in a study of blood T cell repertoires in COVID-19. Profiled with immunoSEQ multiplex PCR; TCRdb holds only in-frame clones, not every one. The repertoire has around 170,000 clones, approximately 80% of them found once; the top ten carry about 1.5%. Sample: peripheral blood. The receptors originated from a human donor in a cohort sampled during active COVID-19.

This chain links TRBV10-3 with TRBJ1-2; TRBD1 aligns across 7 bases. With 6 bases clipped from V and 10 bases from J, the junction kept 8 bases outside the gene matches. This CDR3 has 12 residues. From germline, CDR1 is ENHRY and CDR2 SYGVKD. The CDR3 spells CAISGTENTYTF. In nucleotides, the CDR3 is TGTGCCATCAGCGGGACAGAAAACACCTACACCTTC.

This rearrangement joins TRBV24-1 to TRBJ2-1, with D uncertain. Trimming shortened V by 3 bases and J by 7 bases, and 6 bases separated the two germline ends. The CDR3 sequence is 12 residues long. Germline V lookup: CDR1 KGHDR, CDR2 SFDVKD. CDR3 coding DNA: TGTGCCACCAGTGATCTTTCGAATGAGCAGTTCTTC. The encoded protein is CATSDLSNEQFF.

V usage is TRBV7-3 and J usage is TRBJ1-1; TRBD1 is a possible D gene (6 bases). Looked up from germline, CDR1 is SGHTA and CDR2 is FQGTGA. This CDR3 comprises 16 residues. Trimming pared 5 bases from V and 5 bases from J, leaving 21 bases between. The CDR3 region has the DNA TGTGCCAGCAGCCCGACCCCAGGGGCGATACGGACTGAAGCTTTCTTT. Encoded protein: CASSPTPGAIRTEAFF.

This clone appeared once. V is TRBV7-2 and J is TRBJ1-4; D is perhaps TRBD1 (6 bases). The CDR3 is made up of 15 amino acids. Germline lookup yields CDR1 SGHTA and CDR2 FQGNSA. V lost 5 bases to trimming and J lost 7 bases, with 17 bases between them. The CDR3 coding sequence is TGTGCCAGCAGCAAGGACCCAGGGGCGGTTGAAAAACTGTTTTTT. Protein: CASSKDPGAVEKLFF.

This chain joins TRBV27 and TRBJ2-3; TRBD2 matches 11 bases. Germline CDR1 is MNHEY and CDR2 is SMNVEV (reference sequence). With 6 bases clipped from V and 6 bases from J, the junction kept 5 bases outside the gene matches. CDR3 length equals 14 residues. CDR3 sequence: CASRTSGVPDTQYF. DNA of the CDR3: TGTGCCAGCAGGACTAGCGGGGTCCCTGATACGCAGTATTTT.

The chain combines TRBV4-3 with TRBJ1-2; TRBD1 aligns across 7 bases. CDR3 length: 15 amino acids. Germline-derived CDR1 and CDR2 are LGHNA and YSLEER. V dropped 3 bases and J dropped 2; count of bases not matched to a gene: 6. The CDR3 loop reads CASSQPGQANYGYTF. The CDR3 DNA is TGCGCCAGCAGCCAGCCCGGACAGGCGAACTATGGCTACACCTTC.

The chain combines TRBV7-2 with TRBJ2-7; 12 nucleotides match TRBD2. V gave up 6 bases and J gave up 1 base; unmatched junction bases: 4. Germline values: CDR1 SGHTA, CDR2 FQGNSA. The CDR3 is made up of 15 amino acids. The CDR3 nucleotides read TGTGCCAGCAGTGGGACTAGCGGGCTGTCCTACGAGCAGTACTTC. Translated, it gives CASSGTSGLSYEQYF.

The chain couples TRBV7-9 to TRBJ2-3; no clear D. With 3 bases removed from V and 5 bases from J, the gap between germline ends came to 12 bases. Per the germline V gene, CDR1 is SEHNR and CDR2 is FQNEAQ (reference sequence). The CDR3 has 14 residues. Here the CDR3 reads CASSLFSKKDTQYF. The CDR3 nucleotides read TGTGCCAGCAGCTTGTTCTCTAAGAAAGATACGCAGTATTTT.

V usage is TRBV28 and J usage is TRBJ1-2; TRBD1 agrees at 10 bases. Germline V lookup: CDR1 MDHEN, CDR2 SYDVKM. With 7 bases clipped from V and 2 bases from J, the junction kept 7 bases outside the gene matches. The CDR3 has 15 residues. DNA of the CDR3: TGTGCCAGCATCCCGCAGACAGGGGGCAACTATGGCTACACCTTC. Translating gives CASIPQTGGNYGYTF.

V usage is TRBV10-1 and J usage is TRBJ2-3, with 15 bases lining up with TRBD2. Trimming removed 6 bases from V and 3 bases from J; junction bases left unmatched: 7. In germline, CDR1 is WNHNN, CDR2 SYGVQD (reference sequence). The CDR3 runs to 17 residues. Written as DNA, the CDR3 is TGCGCCAGCAGCCCAGGACTAGCGGGAGGGGGTACAGATACGCAGTATTTT. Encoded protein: CASSPGLAGGGTDTQYF.

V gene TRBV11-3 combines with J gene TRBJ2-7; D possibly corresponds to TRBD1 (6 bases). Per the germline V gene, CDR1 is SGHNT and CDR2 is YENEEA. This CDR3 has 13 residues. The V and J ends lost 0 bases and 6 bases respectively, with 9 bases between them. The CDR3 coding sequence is TGTGCCAGCAGCTTAGATGGGGGCTCCGAGCAGTACTTC. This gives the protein CASSLDGGSEQYF.

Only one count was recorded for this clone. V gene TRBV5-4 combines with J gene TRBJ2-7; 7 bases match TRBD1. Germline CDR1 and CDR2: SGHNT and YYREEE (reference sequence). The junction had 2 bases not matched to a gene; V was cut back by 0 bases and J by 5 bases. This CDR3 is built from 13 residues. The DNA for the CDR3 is TGTGCCAGCAGCTTGGACAGGGGCCACGAGCAGTACTTC. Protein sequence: CASSLDRGHEQYF. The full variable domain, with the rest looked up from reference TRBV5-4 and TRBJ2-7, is ETGVTQSPTHLIKTRGQQVTLRCSSQSGHNTVSWYQQALGQGPQFIFQYYREEENGRGNFPPRFSGLQFPNYSSELNVNALELDDSALYLCASSLDRGHEQYFGPGTRLTVT.

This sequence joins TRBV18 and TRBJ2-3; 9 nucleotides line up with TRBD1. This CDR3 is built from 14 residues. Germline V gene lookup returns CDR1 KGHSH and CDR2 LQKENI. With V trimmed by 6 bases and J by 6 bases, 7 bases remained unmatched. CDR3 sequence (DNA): TGTGCCAGCTCCCCGGGACAGGGACGCGATACGCAGTATTTT. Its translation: CASSPGQGRDTQYF.